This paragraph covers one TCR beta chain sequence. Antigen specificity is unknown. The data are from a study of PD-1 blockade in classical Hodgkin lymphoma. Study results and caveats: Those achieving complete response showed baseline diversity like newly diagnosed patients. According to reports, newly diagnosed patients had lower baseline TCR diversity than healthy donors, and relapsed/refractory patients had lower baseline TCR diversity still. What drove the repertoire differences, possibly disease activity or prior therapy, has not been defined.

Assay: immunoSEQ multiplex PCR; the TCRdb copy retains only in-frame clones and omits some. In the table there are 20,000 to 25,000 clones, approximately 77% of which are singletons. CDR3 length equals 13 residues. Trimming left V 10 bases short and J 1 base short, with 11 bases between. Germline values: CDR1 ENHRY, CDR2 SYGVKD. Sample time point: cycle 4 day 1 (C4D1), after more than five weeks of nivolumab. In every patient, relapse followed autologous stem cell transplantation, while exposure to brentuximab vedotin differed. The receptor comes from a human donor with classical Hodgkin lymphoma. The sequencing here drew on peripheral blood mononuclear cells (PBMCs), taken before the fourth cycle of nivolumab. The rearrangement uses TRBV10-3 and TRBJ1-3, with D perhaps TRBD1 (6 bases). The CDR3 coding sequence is TGTGCCACCCTAGGACAGTCTGGAAACACCATATATTTT. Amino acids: CATLGQSGNTIYF.